This T cell receptor (beta chain) was observed in a study of memory CD4+ T cells and cytomegalovirus serostatus. Background on the study: This sample comes from healthy Belgian adults, fewer than ten CMV seropositive, approximately 23 seronegative.

The sort gate was single viable CD3+CD4+CD8-CD45RO+ cells for memory CD4+ T cells. The data were produced by immunoSEQ multiplex PCR, yet TCRdb's version contains in-frame clones alone and is incomplete. The sample has 55,000 to 75,000 clones, around four fifths seen once; the top ten hold roughly 0.9%. The CDR3 extends over 14 amino acids. The V segment lost 6 bases and the J segment 1 base; nucleotides outside the gene matches: 2. Germline loops: CDR1 MNHEY, CDR2 SMNVEV (reference sequence). Sequenced: memory CD4+ T cells from blood. The origin of this receptor is an adult in good health and CMV-seronegative. The chain couples TRBV27 to TRBJ2-3; TRBD1 matches 9 bases. CDR3 sequence reads: CASRQGARTDTQYF. The CDR3 nucleotides are TGTGCCAGCAGACAGGGGGCTCGCACAGATACGCAGTATTTT.